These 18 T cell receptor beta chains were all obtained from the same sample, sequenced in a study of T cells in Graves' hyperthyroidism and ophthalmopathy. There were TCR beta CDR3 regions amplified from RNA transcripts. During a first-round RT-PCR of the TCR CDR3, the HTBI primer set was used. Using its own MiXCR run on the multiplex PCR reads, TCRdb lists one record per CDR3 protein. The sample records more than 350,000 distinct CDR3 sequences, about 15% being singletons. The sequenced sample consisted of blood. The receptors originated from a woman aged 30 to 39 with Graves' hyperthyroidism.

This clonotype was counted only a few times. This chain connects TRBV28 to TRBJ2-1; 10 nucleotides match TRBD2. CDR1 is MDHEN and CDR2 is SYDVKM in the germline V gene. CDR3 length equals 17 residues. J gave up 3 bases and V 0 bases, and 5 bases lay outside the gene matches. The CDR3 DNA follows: TGTGCCAGCAGTTTATGGTCAGCGGGAGGGATCTACAATGAGCAGTTCTTC. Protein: CASSLWSAGGIYNEQFF. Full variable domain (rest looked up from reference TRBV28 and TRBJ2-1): DVKVTQSSRYLVKRTGEKVFLECVQDMDHENMFWYRQDPGLGLRLIYFSYDVKMKEKGDIPEGYSVSREKKERFSLILESASTNQTSMYLCASSLWSAGGIYNEQFFGPGTRLTVL.

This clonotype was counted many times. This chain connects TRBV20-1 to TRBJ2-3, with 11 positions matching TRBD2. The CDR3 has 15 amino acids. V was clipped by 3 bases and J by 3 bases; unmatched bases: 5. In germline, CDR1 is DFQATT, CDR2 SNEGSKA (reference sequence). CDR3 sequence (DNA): TGCAGTGCTAGGGAGACTAGCGGGATGACAGATACGCAGTATTTT. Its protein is CSARETSGMTDTQYF.

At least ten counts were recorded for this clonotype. CDR3 sequence reads: CASSLGLAGVYEQYF. DNA of the CDR3: TGTGCCAGCAGTTTAGGTCTAGCGGGAGTTTACGAGCAGTACTTC. The chain recombines TRBV28 with TRBJ2-7; 10 bases align to TRBD2. This CDR3 has 15 amino acids. The germline V gene has CDR1 MDHEN and CDR2 SYDVKM. The junction had 5 bases not matched to a gene; V was cut back by 2 bases and J by 4 bases.

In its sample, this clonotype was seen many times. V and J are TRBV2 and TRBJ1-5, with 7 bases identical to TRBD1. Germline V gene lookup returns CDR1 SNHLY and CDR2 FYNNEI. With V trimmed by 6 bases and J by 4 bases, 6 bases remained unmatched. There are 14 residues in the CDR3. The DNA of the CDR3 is TGTGCCAGCAGAGGGCAGGGGGTAAATCAGCCCCAGCATTTT. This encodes CASRGQGVNQPQHF.

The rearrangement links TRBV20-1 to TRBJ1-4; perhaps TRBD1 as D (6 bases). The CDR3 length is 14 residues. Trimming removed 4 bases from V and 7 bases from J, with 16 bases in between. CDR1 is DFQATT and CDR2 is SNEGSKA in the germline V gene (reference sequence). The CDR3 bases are TGCAGTGCTACGGGACACACTAGGGGTGAAAAACTGTTTTTT. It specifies CSATGHTRGEKLFF.

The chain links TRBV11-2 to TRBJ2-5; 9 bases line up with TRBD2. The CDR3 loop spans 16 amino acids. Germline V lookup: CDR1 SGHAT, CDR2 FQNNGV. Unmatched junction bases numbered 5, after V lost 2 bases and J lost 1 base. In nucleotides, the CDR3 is TGTGCCAGCAGCTTACCCAAGACTAGCGGCCAAGAGACCCAGTACTTC. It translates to CASSLPKTSGQETQYF.

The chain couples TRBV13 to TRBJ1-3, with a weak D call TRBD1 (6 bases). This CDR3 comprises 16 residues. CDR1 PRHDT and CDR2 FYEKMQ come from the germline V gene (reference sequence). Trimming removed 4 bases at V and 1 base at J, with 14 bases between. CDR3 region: CASSYQGGASGNTIYF. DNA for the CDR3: TGTGCCAGCAGCTATCAAGGGGGTGCATCTGGAAACACCATATATTTT. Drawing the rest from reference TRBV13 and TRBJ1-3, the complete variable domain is AAGVIQSPRHLIKEKRETATLKCYPIPRHDTVYWYQQGPGQDPQFLISFYEKMQSDKGSIPDRFSAQQFSDYHSELNMSSLELGDSALYFCASSYQGGASGNTIYFGEGSWLTVV.

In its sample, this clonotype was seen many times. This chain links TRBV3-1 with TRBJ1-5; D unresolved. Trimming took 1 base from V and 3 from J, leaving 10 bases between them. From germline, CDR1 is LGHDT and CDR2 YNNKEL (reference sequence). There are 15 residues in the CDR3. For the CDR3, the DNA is TGTGCCAGCAGCCAAGGCGGACGGATCAATCAGCCCCAGCATTTT. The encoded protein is CASSQGGRINQPQHF.

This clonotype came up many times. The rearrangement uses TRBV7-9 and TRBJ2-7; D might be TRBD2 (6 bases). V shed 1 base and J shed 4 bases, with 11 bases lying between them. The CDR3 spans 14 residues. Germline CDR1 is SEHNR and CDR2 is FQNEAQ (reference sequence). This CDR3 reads CASSLEGRWYEQYF. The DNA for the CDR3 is TGTGCCAGCAGCTTAGAAGGGAGGTGGTACGAGCAGTACTTC. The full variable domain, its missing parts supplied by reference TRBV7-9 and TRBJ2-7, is DTGVSQNPRHKITKRGQNVTFRCDPISEHNRLYWYRQTLGQGPEFLTYFQNEAQLEKSRLLSDRFSAERPKGSFSTLEIQRTEQGDSAMYLCASSLEGRWYEQYFGPGTRLTVT.

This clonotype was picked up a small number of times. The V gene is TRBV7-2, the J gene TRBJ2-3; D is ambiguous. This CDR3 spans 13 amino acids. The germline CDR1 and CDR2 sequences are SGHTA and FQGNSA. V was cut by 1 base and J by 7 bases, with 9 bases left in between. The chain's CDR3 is CASSLDDPYTQYF. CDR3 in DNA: TGTGCCAGCAGCTTAGATGATCCTTATACGCAGTATTTT.

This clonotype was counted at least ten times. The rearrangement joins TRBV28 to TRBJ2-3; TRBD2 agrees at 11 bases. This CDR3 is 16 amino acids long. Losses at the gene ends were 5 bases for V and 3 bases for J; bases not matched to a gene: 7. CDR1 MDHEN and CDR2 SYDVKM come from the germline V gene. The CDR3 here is CASSTSGLAETDTQYF. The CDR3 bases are TGTGCCAGCAGTACCTCGGGACTAGCGGAGACAGATACGCAGTATTTT.

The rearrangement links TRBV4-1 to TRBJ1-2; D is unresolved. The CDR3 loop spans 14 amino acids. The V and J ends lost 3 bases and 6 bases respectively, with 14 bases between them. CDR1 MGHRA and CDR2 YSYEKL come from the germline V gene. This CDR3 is CASSQAGSLDGYTF. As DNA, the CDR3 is TGCGCCAGCAGCCAGGCCGGCTCCTTGGATGGCTACACCTTC.

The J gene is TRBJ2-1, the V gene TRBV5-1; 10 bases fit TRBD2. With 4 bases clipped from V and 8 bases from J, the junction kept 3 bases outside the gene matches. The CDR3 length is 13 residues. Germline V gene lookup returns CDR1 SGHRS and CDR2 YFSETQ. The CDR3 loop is CASSLAGEYEQFF. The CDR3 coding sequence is TGCGCCAGCAGCCTAGCGGGAGAATATGAGCAGTTCTTC.

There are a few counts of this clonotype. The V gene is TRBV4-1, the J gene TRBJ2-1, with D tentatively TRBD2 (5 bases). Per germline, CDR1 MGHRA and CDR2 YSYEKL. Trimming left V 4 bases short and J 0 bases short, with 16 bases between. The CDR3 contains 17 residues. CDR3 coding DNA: TGCGCCAGCAGCCCACACCTGGCGGGTCCCTCCTACAATGAGCAGTTCTTC. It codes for CASSPHLAGPSYNEQFF.

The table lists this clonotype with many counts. The CDR3 DNA reads as TGTGCCAGCAGCCTTAAGCGAGTAACAGGGGCCACAAACTATGGCTACACCTTC. It codes for CASSLKRVTGATNYGYTF. The chain has TRBV27 and TRBJ1-2, with 7 bases fitting TRBD1. Germline assignment: CDR1 MNHEY and CDR2 SMNVEV (reference sequence). This CDR3 contains 18 residues. Trimming took 6 bases from V and 2 from J; bases not matched to a gene: 18.

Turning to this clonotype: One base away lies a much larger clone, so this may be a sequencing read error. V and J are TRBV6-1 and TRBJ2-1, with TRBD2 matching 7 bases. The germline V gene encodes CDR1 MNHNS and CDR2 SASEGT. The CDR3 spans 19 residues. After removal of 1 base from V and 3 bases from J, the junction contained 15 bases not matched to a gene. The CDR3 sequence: CASSEGGTNGRRLYNEQFF. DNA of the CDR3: TGTGCCAGCAGTGAAGGGGGGACTAACGGGCGGCGTCTCTACAATGAGCAGTTCTTC.

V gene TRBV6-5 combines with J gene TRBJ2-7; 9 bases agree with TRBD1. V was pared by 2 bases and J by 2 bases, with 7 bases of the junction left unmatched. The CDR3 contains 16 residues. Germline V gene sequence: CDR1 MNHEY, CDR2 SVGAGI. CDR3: CASSYDRGTGTYEQYF. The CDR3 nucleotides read TGTGCCAGCAGTTACGACCGGGGGACAGGGACCTACGAGCAGTACTTC.

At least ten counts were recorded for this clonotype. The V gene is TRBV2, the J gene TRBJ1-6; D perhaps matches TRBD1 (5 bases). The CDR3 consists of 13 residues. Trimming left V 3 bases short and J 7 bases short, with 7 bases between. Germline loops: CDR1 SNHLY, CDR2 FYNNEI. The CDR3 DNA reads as TGTGCCAGCAGTGACCAGGGAAATTCACCCCTCCACTTT. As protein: CASSDQGNSPLHF.